The rows below give T cell receptor beta chains drawn from one sample of a study of shared clonotypes between healthy human individuals. Sequencing was performed with immunoSEQ multiplex PCR; in TCRdb, only in-frame clones are kept and a portion is missing. The data contain under 600,000 clones, about 98% of them seen just once; the ten biggest clones take up approximately 0.33%. The sequencing input was naive CD8+ T cells sorted from blood. The receptors originated from a young man in good health. The CDR3 runs from the conserved cysteine through the conserved F or W. The D gene is left open where the match is weak. Clone size is not always given. Where it is, it says once, few, many or a class for expanded clones.

>TRBJ2-7|-|-|TRBV20-1
TGCAGTGCTAGTATGGGTGGCGAGCAGTACTTC
CSASMGGEQYF
>TRBJ2-1|-|TRBD2|TRBV9
TGTGCCAGCAGCGGCGCGGGAGTCAGGGATGAGCAGTTCTTC
CASSGAGVRDEQFF
>TRBJ1-1|once|-|TRBV29-1
TGCAGCGTTGCTCAGGGCACTGAAGCTTTCTTT
CSVAQGTEAFF
>TRBJ2-7|-|TRBD1|TRBV7-9
TGTGCCAGCAGCGGACAGGGGGGATGGGAGCAGTACTTC
CASSGQGGWEQYF
>TRBJ1-4|-|-|TRBV30
TGTGCCTGGAGCGGACAGCCAGATGAAAAACTGTTTTTT
CAWSGQPDEKLFF
>TRBJ2-1|-|TRBD2|TRBV29-1
TGCAGCGTTGAAGGTGGGTCGGGAGGGCCTTACAATGAGCAGTTCTTC
CSVEGGSGGPYNEQFF
>TRBJ2-3|once|TRBD2|TRBV19
TGTGCCAGTAGTATTTTAACTAGCGGACCAGATACGCAGTATTTT
CASSILTSGPDTQYF
>TRBJ2-3|-|-|TRBV27
TGTGCCAGCAGTCCGGTAGACCGCACAGATACGCAGTATTTT
CASSPVDRTDTQYF
>TRBJ2-1|-|-|TRBV27
TGTGCCAGCAGTCTCTACAATGAGCAGTTCTTC
CASSLYNEQFF
>TRBJ2-7|-|-|TRBV11-3
TGTGCCAGCAGCCCTAGAGGTGGGATTAACCACGAGCAGTACTTC
CASSPRGGINHEQYF
>TRBJ2-7|-|TRBD1|TRBV6-5
TGTGCCAGCAGTTACTCGGACAGGGGCTACGAGCAGTACTTC
CASSYSDRGYEQYF
>TRBJ2-7|-|-|TRBV7-6
TGTGCCAGCGCCGACCTTTTAGCGAGTTCCTACGAGCAGTACTTC
CASADLLASSYEQYF
>TRBJ2-7|once|-|TRBV25-1
TGTGCCAGCAGTCCAACTAGCCAGGGCTACGAGCAGTACTTC
CASSPTSQGYEQYF
>TRBJ1-1|-|-|TRBV11-2
TGTGCCAGCACTGAATCGAACACTGAAGCTTTCTTT
CASTESNTEAFF
>TRBJ2-7|-|-|TRBV28
TGTGCCAGCAGTTTAAGGGGGGAGAAGGACCACGAGCAGTACTTC
CASSLRGEKDHEQYF
>TRBJ2-5|once|TRBD2|TRBV27
TGTGCCAGCAGAACACTAGCGGGAGGCCCTGAGGGAGAGACCCAGTACTTC
CASRTLAGGPEGETQYF
>TRBJ1-1|-|-|TRBV28
TGTGCCAGCAGTTTATTGGTGGGATCTATTGGGGGTGAAGCTTTCTTT
CASSLLVGSIGGEAFF
>TRBJ2-7|-|-|TRBV27
TGTGCCAGCAGTTTTGCCGGGGGTAGGGACGAGCAGTACTTC
CASSFAGGRDEQYF
>TRBJ2-7|-|-|TRBV11-3
TGTGCCAGCAGCTTATCGTCTCAGGGACTTGCCGAGCAGTACTTC
CASSLSSQGLAEQYF
>TRBJ1-1|-|-|TRBV7-9
TGTGCCAGCAGCTTAGATCTGGGGGTGAACACTGAAGCTTTCTTT
CASSLDLGVNTEAFF
>TRBJ1-1|-|-|TRBV7-8
TGTGCCAGCAGCTTCCCCAGGGCCGGTATGAACACTGAAGCTTTCTTT
CASSFPRAGMNTEAFF
>TRBJ2-7|-|-|TRBV7-7
TGTGCTAGCAGCCCAGAACTAGGCCCGAGCTACGAGCAGTACTTC
CASSPELGPSYEQYF
>TRBJ2-1|-|-|TRBV4-1
TGCGCCAGCAGCGGCCGGACAGCCGTCAACAATGAGCAGTTCTTC
CASSGRTAVNNEQFF
>TRBJ2-3|-|-|TRBV12-5
TGTGCTAGTGGTTTGGACACCCACACAGATACGCAGTATTTT
CASGLDTHTDTQYF
>TRBJ2-6|-|-|TRBV30
TGTGCCTGGAGTGACTCTGGGGCCAACGTCCTGACTTTC
CAWSDSGANVLTF
>TRBJ2-1|-|-|TRBV11-2
TGTGCCAGCAGCTTACTCGCGGGGGCGGTTGAGCAGTTCTTC
CASSLLAGAVEQFF
>TRBJ2-1|-|TRBD2|TRBV19
TGTGCCAGTAGTTTCGGACTAGCACCGTTCTTC
CASSFGLAPFF
>TRBJ2-7|-|-|TRBV5-5
TGTGCCAGCAGCTTGGTTGTGGACCTTTTCTACGAGCAGTACTTC
CASSLVVDLFYEQYF
>TRBJ1-5|-|-|TRBV7-8
TGTGCCAGCAGCCTGACCGGAGAAGTCAATCAGCCCCAGCATTTT
CASSLTGEVNQPQHF
>TRBJ2-7|-|-|TRBV7-6
TGTGCCAGCAGCGCCGCTGGGGTCTCGGGCGAGCAGTACTTC
CASSAAGVSGEQYF
>TRBJ2-7|-|TRBD2|TRBV4-1
TGCGCCAGCAGCCAGGCTAGCGGGTTCTCCTCCTACGAGCAGTACTTC
CASSQASGFSSYEQYF
>TRBJ1-5|-|TRBD1|TRBV6-6
TGTGCCAGCAGGAGGGGGCCTCAAGGTAGCAATCAGCCCCAGCATTTT
CASRRGPQGSNQPQHF
>TRBJ2-3|-|TRBD1|TRBV27
TGTGCCAGCAGTTACGGGACAGGGGGCACAGATACGCAGTATTTT
CASSYGTGGTDTQYF
>TRBJ2-3|-|TRBD2|TRBV9
TGTGCCAGCAGCCCGAGGACTAGCGGGATCACAGATACGCAGTATTTT
CASSPRTSGITDTQYF
>TRBJ2-7|-|TRBD1|TRBV5-6
TGTGCCAGCAGCTCGGACCCCTTTTACAGGGGTGCCTCCTACGAGCAGTACTTC
CASSSDPFYRGASYEQYF
>TRBJ1-5|-|-|TRBV27
TGTGCCAGCAGATCGGCAGTCCGAGGTCAGCCCCAGCATTTT
CASRSAVRGQPQHF
>TRBJ2-7|-|TRBD1|TRBV11-2
TGTGCCAGCAGCTTAACACAGGGGGATTACTACGAGCAGTACTTC
CASSLTQGDYYEQYF
>TRBJ2-3|-|-|TRBV19
TGTGCCAGTAGTTCTCAAAGCACAGATACGCAGTATTTT
CASSSQSTDTQYF
>TRBJ1-1|-|TRBD1|TRBV6-5
TGTGCCAGCAGACTGACAGGGTTGAACACTGAAGCTTTCTTT
CASRLTGLNTEAFF
>TRBJ2-2|-|-|TRBV7-9
TGTGCCAGTTCGTCCGACACCGGGGAGCTGTTTTTT
CASSSDTGELFF
>TRBJ2-5|-|-|TRBV10-3
TGTGCCATCAGTGAAGACAGAGGGGAGACCCAGTACTTC
CAISEDRGETQYF
>TRBJ2-5|-|-|TRBV19
TGTGCCAGTAGTATAGATACAGGCCCCGGCGGGACCCAGTACTTC
CASSIDTGPGGTQYF
>TRBJ2-2|-|-|TRBV9
TGTGCCAGCAGCGTAGAGGGGTTAGCGAGCACCGGGGAGCTGTTTTTT
CASSVEGLASTGELFF
>TRBJ2-7|-|-|TRBV5-6
TGTGCCAGCAGCTTGGGTGCCGGATCCTACGAGCAGTACTTC
CASSLGAGSYEQYF
>TRBJ1-1|-|-|TRBV5-5
TGTGCCAGCAGCTTGGCGCACCCGGACGAGAACACTGAAGCTTTCTTT
CASSLAHPDENTEAFF
>TRBJ2-3|once|TRBD1|TRBV6-5
TGTGCCAGCAGTTTACCCGGGACAGGGGGCACAGATACGCAGTATTTT
CASSLPGTGGTDTQYF
>TRBJ1-2|-|TRBD1|TRBV27
TGTGCCAGCAGTTTATATGCAGGGGGCTCAATCTATGGCTACACCTTC
CASSLYAGGSIYGYTF
>TRBJ2-7|-|-|TRBV27
TGTGCCAGCAGTCCCGAAGCCGGGACAAGTTACGAGCAGTACTTC
CASSPEAGTSYEQYF
>TRBJ1-4|-|-|TRBV5-1
TGCGCCAGCAGCTTGGGGGGCGCGACTAATGAAAAACTGTTTTTT
CASSLGGATNEKLFF
>TRBJ2-3|-|-|TRBV7-6
TGTGCCAGCAGCTCGGGGACCGGGAGAGCGTCTGATACGCAGTATTTT
CASSSGTGRASDTQYF
>TRBJ2-1|once|TRBD2|TRBV18
TGTGCCAGCTCATCAAGTAGCGGGAGTCTCGGTGAGCAGTTCTTC
CASSSSSGSLGEQFF
>TRBJ2-5|-|-|TRBV6-5
TGTGCCAGCAGTTACTCAGGGGAAGAGACCCAGTACTTC
CASSYSGEETQYF
>TRBJ2-1|-|-|TRBV4-1
TGCGCCAGCAGCCAAGATGGAACGAGTGAGCAGTTCTTC
CASSQDGTSEQFF
>TRBJ2-1|-|-|TRBV7-2
TGTGCCAGCAGCCATAACCCTGCTAAGGGGGGCTCCTACAATGAGCAGTTCTTC
CASSHNPAKGGSYNEQFF
>TRBJ2-7|-|-|TRBV28
TGTGCCAGCAGTTTTCGAGGTTCCTACGAGCAGTACTTC
CASSFRGSYEQYF
>TRBJ2-7|-|TRBD2|TRBV7-9
TGTGCCAGCAGCTCCTCTAGCGGCCACTCCTACGAGCAGTACTTC
CASSSSSGHSYEQYF
>TRBJ1-1|-|TRBD1|TRBV29-1
TGCAGCGTTGAAGGGACAGGATTACCTGAAGCTTTCTTT
CSVEGTGLPEAFF
>TRBJ2-7|-|TRBD1|TRBV29-1
TGCAGCGCTAGGGACAGCTCCTACGAGCAGTACTTC
CSARDSSYEQYF
>TRBJ2-7|-|TRBD2|TRBV7-2
TGTGCCAGCAGCTTAAACAGTTGGCGGGAGCTGCAGTACTTC
CASSLNSWRELQYF
>TRBJ2-7|-|-|TRBV11-2
TGTGCCAGCAGCTTAGAACTCCCCTACGAGCAGTACTTC
CASSLELPYEQYF